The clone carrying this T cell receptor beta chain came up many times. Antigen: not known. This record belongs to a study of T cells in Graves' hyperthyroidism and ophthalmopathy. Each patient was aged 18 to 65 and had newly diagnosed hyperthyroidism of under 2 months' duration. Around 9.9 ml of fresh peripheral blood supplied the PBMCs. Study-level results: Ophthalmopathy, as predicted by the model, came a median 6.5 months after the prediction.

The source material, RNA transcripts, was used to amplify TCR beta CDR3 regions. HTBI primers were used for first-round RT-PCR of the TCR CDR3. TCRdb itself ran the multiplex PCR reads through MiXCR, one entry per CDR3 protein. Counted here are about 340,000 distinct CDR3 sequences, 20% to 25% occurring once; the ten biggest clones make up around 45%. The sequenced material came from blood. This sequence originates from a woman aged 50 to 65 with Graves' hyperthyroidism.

The CDR3 protein is CASSRLAGRRNTEAFF. CDR3 coding DNA: TGTGCCAGCAGTAGACTCGCGGGCCGACGGAACACTGAAGCTTTCTTT. The chain recombines TRBV6-1 with TRBJ1-1; D not resolved. The CDR3 covers 16 residues. Per the germline V gene, CDR1 is MNHNS and CDR2 is SASEGT. Trimming removed 5 bases from V and 1 base from J, with 17 bases in between.